Each of the 14 T cell receptor beta chains below was sequenced from the same sample in a study of human T cells and chemical hapten exposure. The library gave individual cDNA molecules unique molecular identifiers. One entry per CDR3 protein results from TCRdb running MiXCR on the reads. This sample has about 120,000 distinct CDR3 sequences, with around 9% found just once. Total RNA came from unfractionated whole blood. Sequencing was carried out using whole blood. The origin of the receptors is a human donor in good health. Some clones in this sample may be carry-over from other donors' samples.

The V gene is TRBV10-3, the J gene TRBJ2-6, with D unresolved. The CDR3 is 17 residues long. Trimming removed 0 bases at V and 0 bases at J, with 9 bases between. The germline V gene has CDR1 ENHRY and CDR2 SYGVKD. The CDR3 DNA reads TGTGCCATCAGTGAGTCGGGTTCGAGCTCTGGGGCCAACGTCCTGACTTTC. Translated, it gives CAISESGSSSGANVLTF.

This clonotype has at least ten counts. The chain couples TRBV5-1 to TRBJ2-1; D possibly corresponds to TRBD2 (5 bases). Germline V CDR1 and CDR2: SGHRS, YFSETQ. CDR3 length: 14 amino acids. V lost 2 bases, J lost 9 bases, and 15 bases lay in between. The CDR3 DNA reads as TGCGCCAGCAGCTTCGAACCGGGGTATGCTGAGCAGTTCTTC. Protein product: CASSFEPGYAEQFF.

The sample holds many counts of this clonotype. This chain joins TRBV7-9 and TRBJ1-2; a possible D gene is TRBD1 (5 bases). The CDR3 extends over 14 amino acids. Trimming left V 0 bases short and J 5 bases short, with 10 bases between. Germline CDR1 reads SEHNR; CDR2 reads FQNEAQ (reference sequence). The chain's CDR3 is CASSLAQGRYGYTF. The DNA of the CDR3 is TGTGCCAGCAGCTTAGCCCAGGGTCGGTATGGCTACACCTTC.

The chain joins TRBV3-1 to TRBJ2-7; no reliable D call. Germline V gives CDR1 LGHDT, CDR2 YNNKEL (reference sequence). CDR3 length: 14 amino acids. V shed 5 bases and J shed 2 bases, with 13 bases lying between them. The CDR3: CASSSGVATYEQYF. CDR3 coding DNA: TGTGCCAGCAGCTCAGGCGTCGCCACCTACGAGCAGTACTTC.

At least ten counts were recorded for this clonotype. The chain couples TRBV7-9 to TRBJ1-2, with D unresolved. The CDR3 runs 13 residues. Trimming removed 3 bases at V and 3 bases at J, with 8 bases between. Per germline, CDR1 SEHNR and CDR2 FQNEAQ (reference sequence). The CDR3 protein is CASSFSPYYGYTF. The CDR3 bases are TGTGCCAGCAGCTTCTCGCCCTACTATGGCTACACCTTC.

The chain carries TRBV29-1 and TRBJ2-5; D is ambiguous. CDR1 SQVTM and CDR2 ANQGSEA come from the germline V gene. V lost 4 bases to trimming and J lost 5 bases, with 14 bases between them. The CDR3 is made up of 13 amino acids. This CDR3 reads CSVASGSGETQYF. CDR3 DNA: TGCAGCGTTGCTTCCGGCTCTGGGGAGACCCAGTACTTC.

This clonotype has a handful of counts. V usage is TRBV2 and J usage is TRBJ2-2; D is possibly TRBD1 or TRBD2 (5 bases each). From germline, CDR1 is SNHLY and CDR2 FYNNEI. This CDR3 has 16 amino acids. Trimming shortened V by 5 bases and J by 0 bases, and 13 bases separated the two germline ends. Written as DNA, the CDR3 is TGTGCCAGCAGTCCCCCGGGACGGGCGAACACCGGGGAGCTGTTTTTT. Translation gives CASSPPGRANTGELFF.

This clonotype was seen a few times. The chain combines TRBV11-2 with TRBJ2-7; D tentatively fits TRBD1 or TRBD2 (5 bases each). Trimming pared 4 bases from V and 1 base from J, leaving 11 bases between. The CDR3 contains 14 residues. Germline lookup yields CDR1 SGHAT and CDR2 FQNNGV. CDR3 nucleotide sequence: TGTGCCAGCAGCTCTCGGGACGTGTCCTACGAGCAGTACTTC. It translates to CASSSRDVSYEQYF.

This clonotype was seen repeatedly, ten times or more. The chain uses TRBV7-2 and TRBJ2-3; no definite D call. V was cut by 7 bases and J by 2 bases, with 13 bases left in between. CDR3 length: 14 residues. Per the germline V gene, CDR1 is SGHTA and CDR2 is FQGNSA. CDR3 protein: CASKGVGNTDTQYF. The DNA for the CDR3 is TGTGCCAGCAAGGGCGTGGGAAACACAGATACGCAGTATTTT. Together with reference TRBV7-2 and TRBJ2-3, the CDR3 gives the full variable domain: GAGVSQSPSNKVTEKGKDVELRCDPISGHTALYWYRQSLGQGLEFLIYFQGNSAPDKSGLPSDRFSAERTGGSVSTLTIQRTQQEDSAVYLCASKGVGNTDTQYFGPGTRLTVL.

In this sample, this clonotype turned up many times. CDR3 sequence (DNA): TGTGCCAGCAGTTACTCAGGGCAGGGTTTCGTCAAGAAGAATGAAAAACTGTTTTTT. The encoded protein is CASSYSGQGFVKKNEKLFF. The chain employs TRBV6-5 and TRBJ1-4; D is perhaps TRBD1 (5 bases). The germline CDR1 and CDR2 sequences are MNHEY and SVGAGI. The CDR3 runs to 19 residues. Trimming cost V 0 bases and J 5 bases, with 22 bases left between them.

The V gene is TRBV6-5, the J gene TRBJ2-3; 11 bases are shared with TRBD2. V gave up 8 bases and J gave up 2 bases; unmatched junction bases: 9. From germline, CDR1 is MNHEY and CDR2 SVGAGI. This CDR3 comprises 16 residues. The CDR3 loop is CASEMIAGGTTDTQYF. CDR3 bases: TGTGCCAGCGAGATGATAGCGGGAGGGACCACAGATACGCAGTATTTT.

This clonotype was counted ten times or more. This rearrangement joins TRBV7-2 to TRBJ2-1, with D perhaps matching TRBD2 (6 bases). CDR3 size: 15 residues. V lost 5 bases and J 1 base, leaving 12 bases between the germline ends. Germline values: CDR1 SGHTA, CDR2 FQGNSA. The CDR3 sequence is CASSIGTASYNEQFF. In DNA, the CDR3 is TGTGCCAGCAGCATCGGGACTGCTTCCTACAATGAGCAGTTCTTC.

V is TRBV10-3 and J is TRBJ2-5, with D tentatively TRBD1 (6 bases). V was cut by 3 bases and J by 2 bases, with 10 bases left in between. The CDR3 has 14 amino acids. Germline CDR1 is ENHRY and CDR2 is SYGVKD. Written as DNA, the CDR3 is TGTGCCATCAGTGACCTACAGGGACAAGAGACCCAGTACTTC. Its protein product is CAISDLQGQETQYF.

This clonotype was seen many times. This sequence joins TRBV9 and TRBJ2-2; the D gene is possibly TRBD2 (5 bases). The CDR3 loop spans 12 amino acids. Germline values: CDR1 SGDLS, CDR2 YYNGEE. Trimming cost V 4 bases and J 5 bases, with 6 bases left between them. In DNA form, the CDR3 reads TGTGCCAGCAGCCGAGGGACCGGGGAGCTGTTTTTT. Translated: CASSRGTGELFF.